This T cell receptor beta chain appears in the sequencing data of a study of T cell responses to AZD1222 COVID-19 vaccine. The study's findings and limits: Clonal diversity may have been underestimated, and the donors were mostly white British, with more females than males.

V was trimmed by 1 base and J by 0 bases, leaving 7 bases between them. Germline V gives CDR1 LGHDT, CDR2 YNNKEL (reference sequence). The CDR3 has 14 amino acids. As regards this clone: Its antigen remains unidentified.

Using immunoSEQ multiplex PCR, the repertoire was profiled, and TCRdb retains in-frame clones only, with some absent. The sample yields some 100,000 clones, around nine tenths seen once. The sample consisted of peripheral blood, taken on day 0 of AZD1222 vaccination. The chain uses TRBV3-1 (or the pseudogene TRBV3-2) and TRBJ2-7; D is ambiguous. The clonotype was recovered from an adult in good health. CDR3 residues: CASSQGLSSYEQYF. In DNA, the CDR3 is TGTGCCAGCAGCCAAGGACTCTCCTCCTACGAGCAGTACTTC.